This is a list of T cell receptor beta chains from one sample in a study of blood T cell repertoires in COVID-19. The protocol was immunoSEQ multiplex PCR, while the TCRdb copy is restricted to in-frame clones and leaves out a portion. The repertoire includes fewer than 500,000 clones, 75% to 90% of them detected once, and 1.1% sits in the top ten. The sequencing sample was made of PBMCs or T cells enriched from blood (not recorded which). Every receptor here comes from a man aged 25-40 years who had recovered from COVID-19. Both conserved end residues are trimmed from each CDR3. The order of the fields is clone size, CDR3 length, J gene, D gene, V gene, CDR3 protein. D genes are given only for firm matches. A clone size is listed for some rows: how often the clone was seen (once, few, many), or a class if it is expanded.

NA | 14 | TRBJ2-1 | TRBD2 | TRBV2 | ASSRTSTHSYNEQF
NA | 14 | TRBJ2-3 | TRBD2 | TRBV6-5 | ASSYSRGGGTDTQY
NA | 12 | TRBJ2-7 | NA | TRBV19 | ASSPGLKTYEQY
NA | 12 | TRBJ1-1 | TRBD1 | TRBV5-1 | ASSLGDSFTEAF
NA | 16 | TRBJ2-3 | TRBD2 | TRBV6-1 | ASSEARTSGISTDTQY
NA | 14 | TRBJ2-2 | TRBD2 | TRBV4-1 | ASSPAGTSIPGELF
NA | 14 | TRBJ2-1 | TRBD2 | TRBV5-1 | ASSGGPGGTGDEQF
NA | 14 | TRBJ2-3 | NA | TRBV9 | ASSPTPGHSTDTQY
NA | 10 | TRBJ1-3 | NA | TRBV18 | ASSPRLGTIY
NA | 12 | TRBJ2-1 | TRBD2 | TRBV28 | ASRAGGPRDEQF
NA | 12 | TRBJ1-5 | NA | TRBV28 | ASSLIADNQPQH
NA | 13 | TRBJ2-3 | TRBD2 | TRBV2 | ASSGRLAGSDTQY
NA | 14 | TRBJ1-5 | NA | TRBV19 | ASSIVQGPSNQPQH
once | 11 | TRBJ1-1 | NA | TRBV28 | ASSLRSYTEAF
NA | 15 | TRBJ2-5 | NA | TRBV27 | ASSLSAPQGYAETQY
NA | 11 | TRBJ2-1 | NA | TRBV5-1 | ASRGQEENEQF
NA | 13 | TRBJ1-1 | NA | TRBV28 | ASSSGGSPNTEAF
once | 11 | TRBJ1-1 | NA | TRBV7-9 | ASSAQQGTEAF
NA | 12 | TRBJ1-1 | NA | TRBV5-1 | ASSLGGAGTEAF
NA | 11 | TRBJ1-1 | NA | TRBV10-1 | ASRGGSGNEAF
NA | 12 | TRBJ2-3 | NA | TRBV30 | AWSRAGRTDTQY
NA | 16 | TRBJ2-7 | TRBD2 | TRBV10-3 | ASGQGGGTSGSVYEQY
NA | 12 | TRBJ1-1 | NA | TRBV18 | ASSRTEPNTEAF
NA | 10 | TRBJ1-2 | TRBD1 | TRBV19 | ASNGDRAGYT
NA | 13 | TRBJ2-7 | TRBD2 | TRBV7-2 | ASSPQSSGIYEQY
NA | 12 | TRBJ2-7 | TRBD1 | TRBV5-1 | ASSEQGYPYEQY